This is a list of T cell receptor beta chains from one sample in a study of B cell selection in AIRE deficiency. The method was immunoSEQ multiplex PCR; TCRdb's version includes in-frame clones alone and lacks a portion of them. The sample has fewer than 30,000 clones; 95% to 96% are singletons. The specimen sequenced was CD4+CD127+ conventional T cells sorted from PBMCs. The receptors originated from a human donor in good health. CDR3s include the opening cysteine and the closing phenylalanine or tryptophan. D genes are given only for firm matches. Some rows mark clone size as missing; the rest say once, few, many or name a class of expanded clone.

CDR3 | DNA | J | D | size | V
CASSMVRGRGELFF | TGTGCCAGTAGTATGGTCAGGGGGCGAGGGGAGCTGTTTTTT | TRBJ2-2 | TRBD1 | NA | TRBV19
CASSLSAVPTEAFF | TGTGCCAGCAGTTTATCGGCGGTCCCCACTGAAGCTTTCTTT | TRBJ1-1 | NA | once | TRBV27
CASGQGTWSPLHF | TGTGCCTCGGGACAGGGGACATGGTCACCCCTCCACTTT | TRBJ1-6 | TRBD1 | NA | TRBV6-1
CASSSRTGLFSGANVLTF | TGTGCCAGCAGTTCTCGAACAGGGCTCTTTTCTGGGGCCAACGTCCTGACTTTC | TRBJ2-6 | NA | NA | TRBV28
CASSPRGVTQYF | TGTGCCAGCAGTCCGCGTGGGGTCACGCAGTATTTT | TRBJ2-3 | NA | few | TRBV27
CASSLRRQGEFVF | TGTGCCAGCAGCTTACGTCGACAGGGGGAATTTGTCTTC | TRBJ2-1 | TRBD1 | NA | TRBV7-2
CASSYSGQNNEQFF | TGTGCCAGCAGTTACTCGGGCCAGAACAATGAGCAGTTCTTC | TRBJ2-1 | NA | NA | TRBV6-5
CASSLAGRMNTEAFF | TGTGCCAGCAGCTTAGCGGGCCGCATGAACACTGAAGCTTTCTTT | TRBJ1-1 | NA | NA | TRBV7-9
CASSLFSPPLTPFGAFF | TGTGCCAGCAGTTTATTTTCCCCCCCCCTAACTCCTTTTGGGGCTTTCTTT | TRBJ1-1 | NA | NA | TRBV28
CASSSRLAGQLNTQYF | TGTGCCAGCAGCTCGCGACTAGCGGGTCAACTTAATACGCAGTATTTT | TRBJ2-3 | TRBD2 | once | TRBV9
CASSPGTATNYGYTF | TGTGCCAGCAGCCCAGGGACGGCTACTAACTATGGCTACACCTTC | TRBJ1-2 | NA | NA | TRBV7-6
CASSADRGQLYGYTF | TGTGCCAGCTCCGCCGACAGGGGGCAGCTCTATGGCTACACCTTC | TRBJ1-2 | TRBD1 | NA | TRBV6-5
CASSMTGAAEKLFF | TGTGCCAGCAGTATGACAGGGGCTGCGGAAAAACTGTTTTTT | TRBJ1-4 | TRBD1 | NA | TRBV2
CASSPETRRGYYTF | TGCGCCAGCAGCCCAGAGACCAGGCGAGGGTACTACACCTTC | TRBJ1-2 | NA | NA | TRBV4-1
CASSLDLRVYNTEAFF | TGTGCCAGCAGCTTAGATCTTCGGGTATATAACACTGAAGCTTTCTTT | TRBJ1-1 | NA | NA | TRBV7-9
CASSHTSGSTNTQYF | TGTGCCAGCTCCCATACTAGCGGGAGTACGAATACGCAGTATTTT | TRBJ2-3 | TRBD2 | once | TRBV18
CSAEEETQYF | TGCAGTGCTGAGGAGGAGACCCAGTACTTC | TRBJ2-5 | NA | NA | TRBV20-1
CASSSTETNSPLHF | TGCGCCAGCAGCTCGACGGAAACAAATTCACCCCTCCACTTT | TRBJ1-6 | NA | NA | TRBV5-1
CASGFRGYNEQFF | TGTGCCAGCGGTTTCCGGGGCTACAATGAGCAGTTCTTC | TRBJ2-1 | NA | NA | TRBV6-5
CASSGIGGQGNQPQHF | TGCGCCAGCAGTGGGATCGGGGGACAGGGCAATCAGCCCCAGCATTTT | TRBJ1-5 | TRBD1 | once | TRBV10-2
CASSLEANQGWGYGYTF | TGTGCCAGCAGCTTAGAGGCTAATCAGGGCTGGGGCTATGGCTACACCTTC | TRBJ1-2 | NA | NA | TRBV7-2
CASSPLTGRSEQYF | TGTGCCAGCTCACCACTTACAGGGCGGAGCGAGCAGTACTTC | TRBJ2-7 | NA | NA | TRBV18
CASRGGVAGTTDTQYF | TGCGCCAGCAGGGGTGGGGTAGCGGGGACCACAGATACGCAGTATTTT | TRBJ2-3 | TRBD2 | NA | TRBV5-1
CASSASVGETSTDTQYF | TGTGCCAGCAGCGCATCTGTGGGCGAGACTAGCACAGATACGCAGTATTTT | TRBJ2-3 | NA | NA | TRBV9
CASSSDRVSYNEQFF | TGTGCCAGCAGTTCAGACAGGGTTTCCTACAATGAGCAGTTCTTC | TRBJ2-1 | TRBD1 | NA | TRBV2
CASRTSLGAGELFF | TGTGCCAGCAGAACCTCATTGGGGGCCGGGGAGCTGTTTTTT | TRBJ2-2 | NA | NA | TRBV6-6
CASSGWAVSTDTQYF | TGTGCCAGCAGTGGATGGGCGGTTAGCACAGATACGCAGTATTTT | TRBJ2-3 | NA | NA | TRBV6-1
CASSIGGVYGYTF | TGTGCCAGTAGTATCGGCGGAGTCTATGGCTACACCTTC | TRBJ1-2 | NA | NA | TRBV19
CASSPQGAISGNTIYF | TGTGCCAGCAGCCCCCAGGGGGCGATCTCTGGAAACACCATATATTTT | TRBJ1-3 | TRBD1 | NA | TRBV7-2
CARGALTYSNQPQHF | TGTGCCAGGGGGGCCCTAACCTATAGCAATCAGCCCCAGCATTTT | TRBJ1-5 | NA | NA | TRBV6-1
CASSLVVSSGANVLTF | TGTGCCAGCAGCTTGGTAGTGTCCTCTGGGGCCAACGTCCTGACTTTC | TRBJ2-6 | NA | NA | TRBV5-5
CASSVTGPLQETQYF | TGTGCCAGCAGTGTGACAGGGCCTCTGCAAGAGACCCAGTACTTC | TRBJ2-5 | TRBD1 | once | TRBV6-1
CASSLNQGRGQFF | TGTGCCAGCAGCCTTAACCAGGGACGGGGGCAGTTCTTC | TRBJ2-1 | NA | NA | TRBV28
CASRPGDATNEKLFF | TGTGCCAGCAGGCCCGGTGATGCAACTAATGAAAAACTGTTTTTT | TRBJ1-4 | NA | NA | TRBV6-1
CASGRVEPQHF | TGTGCTAGTGGCAGGGTAGAGCCCCAGCATTTT | TRBJ1-5 | NA | NA | TRBV12-5
CASSQLKQVNEQFF | TGTGCCAGCAGCCAACTCAAACAGGTAAATGAGCAGTTCTTC | TRBJ2-1 | NA | NA | TRBV11-2
CASISNRAIFSGANVLTF | TGTGCCAGCATTTCCAACAGGGCTATCTTCTCTGGGGCCAACGTCCTGACTTTC | TRBJ2-6 | NA | NA | TRBV2
CASRPGTAASDYGYTF | TGCGCCAGCAGACCAGGGACAGCCGCATCAGACTATGGCTACACCTTC | TRBJ1-2 | TRBD1 | NA | TRBV23-1
CASSLAGSRGGYNEQFF | TGCGCCAGCAGCTTGGCCGGTAGCAGGGGAGGCTACAATGAGCAGTTCTTC | TRBJ2-1 | NA | NA | TRBV5-1
CASSSTTGGTEAFF | TGTGCCAGTAGTTCAACTACAGGGGGCACTGAAGCTTTCTTT | TRBJ1-1 | TRBD1 | once | TRBV19
CASSLDKSTVF | TGTGCCAGCAGCTTAGATAAGTCGACCGTCTTC | TRBJ2-7 | NA | NA | TRBV11-2
CASSPSGGPADTQYF | TGTGCCAGCAGCCCTAGCGGGGGGCCCGCAGATACGCAGTATTTT | TRBJ2-3 | TRBD2 | NA | TRBV5-4
CASSTETPPATNEKLFF | TGTGCCAGTAGTACGGAGACACCTCCAGCAACTAATGAAAAACTGTTTTTT | TRBJ1-4 | NA | NA | TRBV19
CASSHLRGGTDTQYF | TGTGCCAGCAGTCACCTTCGCGGAGGCACAGATACGCAGTATTTT | TRBJ2-3 | NA | NA | TRBV6-5
CASSLGRNTEAFF | TGTGCCAGCAGCTTAGGCAGGAACACTGAAGCTTTCTTT | TRBJ1-1 | NA | NA | TRBV7-8
CASSPSGSSGNTIYF | TGTGCCAGCAGCCCCTCCGGGAGCTCTGGAAACACCATATATTTT | TRBJ1-3 | NA | NA | TRBV6-5
CASTLELIREQYF | TGTGCCAGCACCCTGGAACTCATCAGGGAGCAGTACTTC | TRBJ2-7 | NA | NA | TRBV2